This T cell receptor beta chain originates from a study of blood T cell repertoires in COVID-19. Overall study context: Specimens from acute and convalescent COVID-19 originated in the United States, Italy and Spain. Sources were T cells, B-cell-depleted T cells, or PBMCs; the material itself was cDNA or gDNA.

As handled by the study authors: Amplification of reference gene primers provided the estimated nucleated cell counts. Sequencing was performed with immunoSEQ multiplex PCR; in TCRdb, only in-frame clones are kept and a portion is missing. The D gene and trimming were derived from the DNA, and the V and J assignments and clone size from that table. This table holds fewer than 180,000 clones, 75% to 90% found once. The germline CDR1 and CDR2 sequences are MNHNS and SASEGT. CDR3 length equals 15 residues. V was shortened by 3 bases and J by 0 bases, with 12 bases between the two germline ends. The sample was peripheral blood. The receptor comes from a man between 70 and 80 years old with acute or convalescent COVID-19. The chain combines TRBV6-1 with TRBJ2-7, with a tentative D call TRBD2 (7 bases). The CDR3 DNA is TGTGCCAGCAGTGAGGGGGGGGCGAACTCCTACGAGCAGTACTTC. Its protein product is CASSEGGANSYEQYF.